This paragraph reports one TCR beta chain. Its antigen is as yet unknown. Its ends do not fully match the called genes, so a read error is possible. The sample is drawn from a study of siplizumab effects on memory and regulatory T cells. Findings of the study overall: Naive T cells seemed more diverse than memory cells; they also seemed major alloresponse contributors. No naive or memory phenotype could be assigned to roughly 80-95% of proliferating clones. Treg-derived clones made up an average of about 68% of mappable alloreactive CD4+ clones with siplizumab and 25% to 30% in controls.

The CDR3 totals 16 residues. Germline V gene lookup returns CDR1 SGHNT and CDR2 YENEEA. Assays captured 85,000 to 100,000 TCR templates per sample. Clones were read by immunoSEQ multiplex PCR, and TCRdb kept only the in-frame ones, dropping some. The sample lists approximately 100,000 clones, about nine tenths occurring once. The receptor's source is a human donor in good health. Material for sequencing was non-Treg CD4+ T cells sorted from blood. V gene TRBV11-3 combines with J gene TRBJ2-7, with TRBD1 as a possible D gene (5 bases). The CDR3 loop is CASSPISGRVSYGQYF. CDR3 sequence (DNA): TGTGCCAGCAGCCCCATCTCGGGCAGGGTGTCCTACGGGCAGTACTTC.